This T cell receptor beta chain stems from a study of cytomegalovirus exposure and HLA in healthy donors. Overall study findings and caveats: A later analysis associated 15,000 to 20,000 TCR beta sequences with HLA alleles at a 0.05 false discovery rate. What a later analysis showed was that several of the most significant clusters appeared linked to common viral pathogens.

Donors counted as nominally healthy when sampled, yet unrecorded immune exposures were likely. CDR1 is MNHEY and CDR2 is SVGAGI in the germline V gene. The CDR3 runs 14 residues. V dropped 4 bases and J dropped 2 bases, with 11 bases sitting between them. Note on this clone: The antigen is not known.

Amplification used 60 Vbeta primers and 13 Jbeta primers. Produced via immunoSEQ multiplex PCR; TCRdb's table is partial and in-frame only. Of about 180,000 clones in the sample, 65% to 80% were seen once. V is TRBV6-5 and J is TRBJ1-2; a weak D match, TRBD1 (6 bases). This TCR derives from a woman between 35 and 50 years old in good health and CMV-seronegative. The specimen was PBMCs. The chain's CDR3 is CASSWTARNYGYTF. DNA of the CDR3: TGTGCCAGCAGTTGGACAGCACGAAACTATGGCTACACCTTC.